This T cell receptor (beta chain) was identified during a study of T cells in Graves' hyperthyroidism and ophthalmopathy. Across the whole study: Sampling of peripheral blood happened at initial diagnosis, prior to any treatment.

The source material, RNA transcripts, was used to amplify TCR beta CDR3 regions. Primed by the HTBI set, a first-round RT-PCR was run on the TCR CDR3. TCRdb used MiXCR to reprocess the multiplex PCR reads, holding one entry per CDR3 protein. The data hold roughly 700,000 distinct CDR3 sequences, with 30% to 40% observed a single time. Graves' hyperthyroidism was deemed stable absent ophthalmopathy progression within 18 months. Newly diagnosed patients aged 18 to 65 had hyperthyroidism of under 2 months' duration. The table lists this clonotype with many counts. The antigen remains undetermined. V lost 0 bases and J lost 7, with 15 bases in between. The CDR3 sequence is 14 residues long. Per the germline V gene, CDR1 is SQVTM and CDR2 is ANQGSEA. The study, taken as a whole, reports: Ophthalmopathy was predicted by the model a median of roughly 6.6 months ahead of onset.

This TCR derives from a middle-aged woman with Graves' hyperthyroidism. This chain links TRBV29-1 with TRBJ2-5, with D possibly matching TRBD2 (5 bases). Material for sequencing was blood. The CDR3 DNA sequence: TGCAGCGTTGAAGAGGATTGGACTCCGGGGACCCAGTACTTC. It encodes CSVEEDWTPGTQYF.